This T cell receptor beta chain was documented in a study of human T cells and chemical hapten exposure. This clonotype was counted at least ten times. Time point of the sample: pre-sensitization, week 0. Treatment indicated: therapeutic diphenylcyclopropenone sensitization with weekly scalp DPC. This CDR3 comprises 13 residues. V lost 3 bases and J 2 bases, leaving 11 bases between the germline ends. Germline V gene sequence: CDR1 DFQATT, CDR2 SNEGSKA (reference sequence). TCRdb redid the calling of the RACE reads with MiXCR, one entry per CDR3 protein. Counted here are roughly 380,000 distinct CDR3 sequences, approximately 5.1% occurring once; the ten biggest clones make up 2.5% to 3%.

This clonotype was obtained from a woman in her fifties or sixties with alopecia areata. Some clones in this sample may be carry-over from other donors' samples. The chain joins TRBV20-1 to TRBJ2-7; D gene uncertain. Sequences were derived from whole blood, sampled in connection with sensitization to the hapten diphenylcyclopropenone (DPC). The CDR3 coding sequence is TGCAGTGCTAGTGGGTCACGCCCCTACGAGCAGTACTTC. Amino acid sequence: CSASGSRPYEQYF.